The 26 T cell receptor beta chains below all came from one sample that was sequenced in a study of T cells in Graves' hyperthyroidism and ophthalmopathy. The investigators amplified TCR beta CDR3 regions from RNA transcripts. HTBI primers drove first-round RT-PCR of the TCR CDR3. TCRdb itself ran the multiplex PCR reads through MiXCR, one entry per CDR3 protein. The table records approximately 350,000 distinct CDR3 sequences, about 16% of them present only once. Sample: blood. These receptors originate from a woman aged 60-70 years with Graves' ophthalmopathy.

In its sample, this clonotype was seen many times. The genes are TRBV20-1 and TRBJ2-7, with a possible D match to TRBD2 (6 bases). Germline V lookup: CDR1 DFQATT, CDR2 SNEGSKA (reference sequence). The CDR3 has 15 residues. V lost 0 bases and J 1 base, leaving 13 bases between the germline ends. The CDR3 DNA reads as TGCAGTGCTAGAGATCCCGGGAGATTTTCCTACGAGCAGTACTTC. Its protein is CSARDPGRFSYEQYF.

This clonotype was counted ten times or more. This chain uses TRBV5-1 with TRBJ2-1; TRBD1 might be the D (5 bases). Trimming left V 1 base short and J 8 bases short, with 16 bases between. Germline V lookup: CDR1 SGHRS, CDR2 YFSETQ. This CDR3 spans 15 amino acids. CDR3 in DNA: TGCGCCAGCAGCTTGCAGGGCCGGCCGTCCGATGAGCAGTTCTTC. Its translation is CASSLQGRPSDEQFF. The variable domain in full, completed from reference TRBV5-1 and TRBJ2-1, reads KAGVTQTPRYLIKTRGQQVTLSCSPISGHRSVSWYQQTPGQGLQFLFEYFSETQRNKGNFPGRFSGRQFSNSRSEMNVSTLELGDSALYLCASSLQGRPSDEQFFGPGTRLTVL.

The chain is built from TRBV6-1 and TRBJ2-3; 15 bases align to TRBD2. The CDR3 covers 22 residues. The junction had 21 bases not matched to a gene; V was cut back by 5 bases and J by 3 bases. In germline, CDR1 is MNHNS, CDR2 SASEGT. CDR3 DNA sequence: TGTGCCAGCAGTAGACCCGGGACTAGCGGGAGGCCCCCCCGATTTGGGACAGATACGCAGTATTTT. Translating gives CASSRPGTSGRPPRFGTDTQYF.

This clonotype was seen ten or more times. The chain employs TRBV5-1 and TRBJ2-5; the D gene is possibly TRBD2 (6 bases). V was cut by 4 bases and J by 0 bases, with 10 bases left in between. Per germline, CDR1 SGHRS and CDR2 YFSETQ. This CDR3 region has 14 residues. CDR3: CASSAGPNQETQYF. CDR3 DNA sequence: TGCGCCAGCAGCGCGGGACCGAACCAAGAGACCCAGTACTTC.

The V and J genes are TRBV20-1 and TRBJ2-6, with TRBD1 identical over 10 bases. CDR3 length: 16 amino acids. The J segment lost 2 bases and the V segment lost 5 bases, leaving 6 bases of the junction unmatched. Germline CDR1 is DFQATT and CDR2 is SNEGSKA (reference sequence). The CDR3 reads CSASDRGSAGANVLTF. CDR3 nucleotide sequence: TGCAGTGCTTCGGACAGGGGGAGTGCTGGGGCCAACGTCCTGACTTTC.

V usage is TRBV28 and J usage is TRBJ2-7; the D gene could be TRBD1 or TRBD2 (5 bases each). Trimming took off 6 bases at V and 7 bases at J, with 22 bases between the two ends. The CDR3 extends over 15 amino acids. Germline CDR1 MDHEN, CDR2 SYDVKM. The CDR3 reads CASRSDSLGVGEQYF. CDR3 nucleotide sequence: TGTGCCAGCAGATCTGACAGCTTGGGGGTGGGGGAGCAGTACTTC.

This clonotype has at least ten counts. The chain is built from TRBV12-3 or TRBV12-4 and TRBJ1-1; no definite D call. CDR3 length: 13 residues. With 5 bases removed from V and 2 bases from J, the gap between germline ends came to 9 bases. The CDR3 protein is CASSKTANTEAFF. CDR3 bases: TGTGCCAGCAGTAAGACGGCAAACACTGAAGCTTTCTTT.

This clonotype was recorded at least ten times. The chain combines TRBV11-2 with TRBJ2-1; 7 positions match TRBD2. This CDR3 is built from 15 residues. Germline V CDR1 and CDR2: SGHAT, FQNNGV. V lost 6 bases, J lost 5 bases, and 10 bases stayed unmatched. The CDR3 coding sequence is TGTGCCAGCAGAGGCCCTGGGGAGGGCCACAATGAGCAGTTCTTC. The encoded protein is CASRGPGEGHNEQFF. The full variable domain, in which reference TRBV11-2 and TRBJ2-1 provide the parts outside the CDR3, is EAGVAQSPRYKIIEKRQSVAFWCNPISGHATLYWYQQILGQGPKLLIQFQNNGVVDDSQLPKDRFSAERLKGVDSTLKIQPAKLEDSAVYLCASRGPGEGHNEQFFGPGTRLTVL.

V and J are TRBV28 and TRBJ1-5; D not certain. Germline CDR1 MDHEN, CDR2 SYDVKM. The CDR3 sequence is 13 residues long. V lost 3 bases and J 7 bases, leaving 10 bases between the germline ends. This CDR3 reads CASSFDLNQPQHF. The CDR3 bases are TGTGCCAGCAGTTTCGACCTTAACCAGCCCCAGCATTTT. The full variable domain, completed using reference TRBV28 and TRBJ1-5, is DVKVTQSSRYLVKRTGEKVFLECVQDMDHENMFWYRQDPGLGLRLIYFSYDVKMKEKGDIPEGYSVSREKKERFSLILESASTNQTSMYLCASSFDLNQPQHFGDGTRLSIL.

The chain links TRBV18 to TRBJ1-1; TRBD1 might be the D (6 bases). CDR3 length equals 16 residues. Trimming left V 1 base short and J 5 bases short, with 17 bases between. Germline assignment: CDR1 KGHSH and CDR2 LQKENI. CDR3 protein: CASSPLGRGAGTEAFF. The CDR3 DNA reads as TGTGCCAGCTCACCACTGGGACGGGGGGCGGGAACTGAAGCTTTCTTT.

This clonotype was found many times. This chain joins TRBV5-1 and TRBJ2-7; the D is unclear. This CDR3 has 15 residues. The germline V gene encodes CDR1 SGHRS and CDR2 YFSETQ. Trimming cost V 0 bases and J 7 bases, with 17 bases left between them. The CDR3 protein is CASSLEGRSAREQYF. The DNA for the CDR3 is TGCGCCAGCAGCTTGGAGGGCAGGTCGGCTCGGGAGCAGTACTTC.

The chain combines TRBV29-1 with TRBJ2-1, with TRBD1 matching 9 bases. The CDR3 has 13 amino acids. Per the germline V gene, CDR1 is SQVTM and CDR2 is ANQGSEA. V was pared by 4 bases and J by 6 bases, with 4 bases of the junction left unmatched. Here the CDR3 reads CSVAGQGGNEQFF. The CDR3 bases are TGCAGCGTTGCGGGACAGGGTGGCAATGAGCAGTTCTTC.

This clonotype was seen at least ten times. The V and J genes are TRBV6-1 and TRBJ2-3; D gene unclear. The CDR3 contains 13 residues. V lost 2 bases to trimming and J lost 5 bases, with 8 bases between them. The V gene's germline CDR1 is MNHNS and CDR2 SASEGT. CDR3 sequence: CASSESWGDTQYF. As DNA, the CDR3 is TGTGCCAGCAGTGAATCGTGGGGAGATACGCAGTATTTT.

The chain couples TRBV27 to TRBJ2-7; TRBD2 agrees at 10 bases. The CDR3 sequence is 15 residues long. The V segment lost 4 bases and the J segment 4 bases; nucleotides outside the gene matches: 7. The germline gives CDR1 MNHEY, CDR2 SMNVEV (reference sequence). The CDR3 is CASSSPSGRVYEQYF. The CDR3 region has the DNA TGTGCCAGCAGTTCGCCTAGCGGGAGAGTTTACGAGCAGTACTTC.

This clonotype was counted ten times or more. The chain couples TRBV3-1 to TRBJ1-5; 8 positions agree with TRBD1. Germline CDR1 LGHDT, CDR2 YNNKEL (reference sequence). This CDR3 is built from 15 residues. V was clipped by 1 base and J by 4 bases; unmatched bases: 3. The CDR3 here is CASSQGTGFNQPQHF. CDR3 DNA: TGTGCCAGCAGCCAAGGGACAGGGTTTAATCAGCCCCAGCATTTT.

This clonotype was counted ten times or more. The chain links TRBV28 to TRBJ2-3, with TRBD2 identical over 12 bases. The V gene end was trimmed by 6 bases and the J gene end by 14 bases; junction bases not matched to a gene: 15. The CDR3 runs to 15 residues. Germline CDR1 MDHEN, CDR2 SYDVKM. In DNA form, the CDR3 reads TGTGCCAGCAGCCCATCCGGACTAGCGGGGACCCCTAGGTATTTT. Amino acid sequence: CASSPSGLAGTPRYF. The entire variable domain, with the rest obtained from reference TRBV28 and TRBJ2-3, is as follows: DVKVTQSSRYLVKRTGEKVFLECVQDMDHENMFWYRQDPGLGLRLIYFSYDVKMKEKGDIPEGYSVSREKKERFSLILESASTNQTSMYLCASSPSGLAGTPRYFGPGTRLTVL.

This clonotype was counted at least ten times. The chain joins TRBV14 to TRBJ2-1, with D possibly matching TRBD2 (5 bases). Trimming took off 5 bases at V and 9 bases at J, with 14 bases between the two ends. CDR1 and CDR2 (germline): SGHDN, FVKESK. The CDR3 runs to 13 residues. CDR3 residues: CASSARPGGEQFF. CDR3 nucleotides: TGTGCCAGCAGCGCTCGTCCCGGAGGTGAGCAGTTCTTC.

This clonotype was counted many times. The chain couples TRBV6-5 to TRBJ2-7; TRBD1 is a possible D gene (5 bases). V was pared by 6 bases and J by 4 bases, with 16 bases between. CDR3 length equals 14 residues. Germline loops: CDR1 MNHEY, CDR2 SVGAGI. The CDR3 DNA reads TGTGCCAGCAGCTTACTGGGGCCGAATTACGAGCAGTACTTC. Residues: CASSLLGPNYEQYF.

This clonotype was recorded at least ten times. Germline and junction disagree at one end, which may indicate a read error. For the CDR3, the DNA is TGCGCCAGCAGTCAAGTTACAGCCTACTCCGAAAAACTGTTTTTT. This encodes CASSQVTAYSEKLFF. The chain uses TRBV4-1 and TRBJ1-4, with unresolved D. This CDR3 region has 15 residues. The V gene's germline CDR1 is MGHRA and CDR2 YSYEKL.

This clonotype was recorded at least ten times. The chain uses TRBV7-2 and TRBJ2-7; D is unclear. V was trimmed by 1 base and J by 2 bases, leaving 6 bases between them. Germline assignment: CDR1 SGHTA and CDR2 FQGNSA. The CDR3 extends over 13 amino acids. The CDR3 protein is CASSLGSPYEQYF. CDR3 nucleotides: TGTGCCAGCAGCTTAGGTAGCCCCTACGAGCAGTACTTC.

This clonotype was counted many times. The rearrangement joins TRBV2 to TRBJ2-7; D gene uncertain. V was shortened by 4 bases and J by 1 base, with 8 bases between the two germline ends. The CDR3 runs to 13 residues. Germline CDR1 is SNHLY and CDR2 is FYNNEI. The CDR3 region has the DNA TGTGCCAGCAGTGTTATCCAGTCCTACGAGCAGTACTTC. This sequence encodes CASSVIQSYEQYF.

This chain links TRBV27 with TRBJ2-3; the match to TRBD2 covers 11 bases. V was clipped by 6 bases and J by 5 bases; unmatched bases: 7. CDR1 is MNHEY, CDR2 SMNVEV, per germline (reference sequence). The CDR3 spans 15 residues. CDR3 bases: TGTGCCAGCAGGCTAGACCTAGCGGGAGGAGATACGCAGTATTTT. Translated: CASRLDLAGGDTQYF.

Concerning this clonotype: One end of the junction does not line up with germline, which may come from a read error. This chain links TRBV20-1 with TRBJ2-3, with 12 bases fitting TRBD1. The CDR3 has 14 residues. Germline V gene data show CDR1 as DFQATT and CDR2 as SNEGSKA (reference sequence). The DNA for the CDR3 is TGCAGTGCTACCGGGACAGGGGGCACGGATACGCAGTATTTT. This gives the protein CSATGTGGTDTQYF.

This clonotype was seen a few times. The rearrangement uses TRBV5-1 and TRBJ2-2; 8 bases fit TRBD2. The CDR3 is 15 residues long. Germline V lookup: CDR1 SGHRS, CDR2 YFSETQ. The V gene end was trimmed by 4 bases and the J gene end by 5 bases; junction bases not matched to a gene: 7. The CDR3 loop is CASSQIAGPTGELFF. As DNA, the CDR3 is TGCGCCAGCAGCCAAATAGCGGGACCGACCGGGGAGCTGTTTTTT.

This clonotype was seen a handful of times. The rearrangement links TRBV6-1 to TRBJ1-6; D is unresolved. The V end lost 10 bases, the J end lost 5 bases, and 12 bases lay between the germline ends. The length of the CDR3 is 13 residues. Germline V gives CDR1 MNHNS, CDR2 SASEGT. CDR3 region: CATRWGDNSPLHF. In nucleotides, the CDR3 is TGTGCCACCAGGTGGGGTGATAATTCACCCCTCCACTTT.

This clonotype has a count of ten or more. The chain links TRBV6-1 to TRBJ2-7, with 7 bases fitting TRBD2. Germline CDR1 MNHNS, CDR2 SASEGT. The CDR3 runs to 16 residues. With V trimmed by 1 base and J by 6 bases, 12 bases remained unmatched. The CDR3 DNA follows: TGTGCCAGCAGTGAAGTTAGCGGCCGCCCGGGGGGCGAGCAGTACTTC. This gives the protein CASSEVSGRPGGEQYF.